This paragraph covers one T cell receptor beta chain sequence. The data originate from a study of blood T cell repertoires in COVID-19. The wider study: Sites across the United States, Italy and Spain contributed samples from acute and convalescent COVID-19. Sources were T cells, B-cell-depleted T cells, or PBMCs; the material itself was cDNA or gDNA.

Trimming removed 7 bases at V and 8 bases at J, with 17 bases between. The length of the CDR3 is 12 residues. CDR1 is SQVTM and CDR2 is ANQGSEA in the germline V gene. In the authors' methods: By means of reference gene primer amplification, nucleated cell counts were estimated. Method: immunoSEQ multiplex PCR; TCRdb's copy keeps in-frame clones and lacks some. D and trimming were read from the DNA, whereas the V and J calls and clone size are those reported in that table. The table includes about 40,000 clones, 70% to 90% detected once. The chain is built from TRBV29-1 and TRBJ1-2; weak D call: TRBD1 (5 bases). Sequencing input: peripheral blood. This receptor was taken from a man in his forties with active COVID-19. CDR3 amino acids: CSARDSRWGYTF. CDR3 sequence (DNA): TGCAGCGCCCGGGACTCCCGCTGGGGCTACACCTTC. Based on the CDR3 plus reference TRBV29-1 and TRBJ1-2, the full variable domain is SAVISQKPSRDICQRGTSLTIQCQVDSQVTMMFWYRQQPGQSLTLIATANQGSEATYESGFVIDKFPISRPNLTFSTLTVSNMSPEDSSIYLCSARDSRWGYTFGSGTRLTVV.